Each of the 15 T cell receptor beta chains below was sequenced from the same sample in a study of blood T cell repertoires in COVID-19. Profiling relied on immunoSEQ multiplex PCR, and the TCRdb table lists in-frame clones only, not all of them. The table lists some 350,000 clones, more than 70% of them singletons. The sequencing input was peripheral blood. The receptors stem from a woman in her seventies with COVID-19, enrolled during active disease.

This chain connects TRBV2 to TRBJ2-1, with 10 positions matching TRBD2. This CDR3 contains 16 residues. Germline CDR1 reads SNHLY; CDR2 reads FYNNEI. V trimming: 9 bases; J trimming: 10 bases; junction bases outside the gene matches: 18. CDR3 in amino acids: CASSPLSGGALREQFF. The CDR3 bases are TGTGCCAGTTCTCCGCTAAGCGGGGGGGCCCTCAGGGAGCAGTTCTTC.

V gene TRBV9 combines with J gene TRBJ2-7; a possible D gene is TRBD1 (6 bases). V lost 10 bases and J 3 bases, leaving 23 bases between the germline ends. CDR3 size: 15 residues. Germline loops: CDR1 SGDLS, CDR2 YYNGEE. The CDR3 nucleotides are TGTGCCTCCGCCCCGCACGGGACATTAAACTACGAGCAGTACTTC. Translating it yields CASAPHGTLNYEQYF.

This clone was recorded once. The chain links TRBV28 to TRBJ1-6; the D is unclear. CDR1 MDHEN and CDR2 SYDVKM come from the germline V gene. The CDR3 runs 16 residues. Trimming took 0 bases from V and 0 from J, leaving 6 bases between them. The CDR3 loop reads CASSLWVSSYNSPLHF. DNA of the CDR3: TGTGCCAGCAGTTTATGGGTTAGCTCCTATAATTCACCCCTCCACTTT.

The rearrangement links TRBV27 to TRBJ2-7; D is possibly TRBD1 (5 bases). The germline CDR1 and CDR2 sequences are MNHEY and SMNVEV (reference sequence). The CDR3 has 14 residues. Trimming removed 2 bases at V and 2 bases at J, with 10 bases between. The CDR3 here is CASSLKGQAYEQYF. The CDR3 DNA reads TGTGCCAGCAGTTTAAAGGGGCAGGCCTACGAGCAGTACTTC.

V usage is TRBV5-6 and J usage is TRBJ1-1; 9 bases match TRBD1. Per the germline V gene, CDR1 is SGHDT and CDR2 is YYEEEE. V was pared by 4 bases and J by 4 bases, with 5 bases of the junction left unmatched. The CDR3 has 14 residues. CDR3 bases: TGTGCCAGCAGCGCCGGGACAGGGTTCACTGAAGCTTTCTTT. This codes for CASSAGTGFTEAFF.

This clone is a singleton in its sample. The chain carries TRBV4-2 and TRBJ1-5; D unclear. V was shortened by 0 bases and J by 5 bases, with 8 bases between the two germline ends. Germline V gene data show CDR1 as LGHNA and CDR2 as YNFKEQ. CDR3 length: 14 amino acids. Here the CDR3 reads CASSQDIEYQPQHF. The CDR3 DNA follows: TGTGCCAGCAGCCAAGATATAGAGTATCAGCCCCAGCATTTT.

The chain carries TRBV7-3 and TRBJ2-3; 8 nucleotides match TRBD1. J lost 6 bases, V lost 5 bases, and 7 bases had no gene match. CDR1 SGHTA and CDR2 FQGTGA come from the germline V gene. This CDR3 contains 14 residues. The CDR3 nucleotides are TGTGCCAGCAGCATAGACAGGGGCTACGATACGCAGTATTTT. Amino acids: CASSIDRGYDTQYF.

There are a few counts of this clone. J is TRBJ1-1 and V is TRBV18, with 8 bases lining up with TRBD1. Per the germline V gene, CDR1 is KGHSH and CDR2 is LQKENI. V lost 1 base, J lost 8 bases, and 12 bases stayed unmatched. CDR3 length: 16 amino acids. CDR3 residues: CASSPLTSGGGKEAFF. The CDR3 DNA reads as TGTGCCAGCTCACCACTCACCTCAGGGGGCGGAAAGGAAGCTTTCTTT.

The chain is built from TRBV6-6 and TRBJ2-7; weak D call: TRBD1 (6 bases). V was cut by 4 bases and J by 3 bases, with 10 bases left in between. Germline lookup yields CDR1 MNHNY and CDR2 SVGAGI (reference sequence). The CDR3 runs 13 residues. In nucleotides, the CDR3 is TGTGCCAGCAGTTTAGGACAGAACTACGAGCAGTACTTC. This sequence encodes CASSLGQNYEQYF.

This clone was picked up one time. CDR3 sequence: CATSSAGGNQETQYF. The CDR3 DNA sequence: TGTGCCACCAGTTCGGCAGGGGGAAACCAAGAGACCCAGTACTTC. The chain recombines TRBV24-1 with TRBJ2-5, with 7 nucleotides matching TRBD1. Trimming removed 6 bases from V and 0 bases from J; junction bases left unmatched: 6. This CDR3 has 15 amino acids. Looked up from germline, CDR1 is KGHDR and CDR2 is SFDVKD.

The rearrangement joins TRBV20-1 to TRBJ2-3, with D tentatively TRBD1 (6 bases). The V and J ends lost 3 bases and 6 bases respectively, with 13 bases between them. Germline V lookup: CDR1 DFQATT, CDR2 SNEGSKA (reference sequence). This CDR3 comprises 13 residues. The CDR3 spells CSASQGNVDTQYF. As DNA, the CDR3 is TGCAGTGCTAGTCAGGGGAATGTTGATACGCAGTATTTT.

This chain uses TRBV5-1 with TRBJ1-6; tentatively, D is TRBD1 (5 bases). Trimming took off 1 base at V and 7 bases at J, with 9 bases between the two ends. Germline-derived CDR1 and CDR2 are SGHRS and YFSETQ. The CDR3 contains 14 residues. This CDR3 is CASSLTGENSPLHF. The CDR3 DNA sequence: TGCGCCAGCAGCTTGACAGGAGAAAATTCACCCCTCCACTTT.

The chain uses TRBV4-3 and TRBJ1-3, with unresolved D. The germline V gene has CDR1 LGHNA and CDR2 YSLEER. This CDR3 has 14 amino acids. With 0 bases removed from V and 2 bases from J, the gap between germline ends came to 5 bases. The CDR3 nucleotides read TGCGCCAGCAGCCAAGACGCGACTGGAAACACCATATATTTT. Protein sequence: CASSQDATGNTIYF.

This chain connects TRBV6-4 to TRBJ2-5, with D maybe TRBD2 (7 bases). The germline CDR1 and CDR2 sequences are MRHNA and SNTAGT. The CDR3 sequence is 17 residues long. Trimming took off 2 bases at V and 2 bases at J, with 18 bases between the two ends. This CDR3 reads CASSDPRAGHTQETQYF. The DNA for the CDR3 is TGTGCCAGCAGTGACCCGCGAGCGGGACATACTCAAGAGACCCAGTACTTC.

The J gene is TRBJ1-2, the V gene TRBV7-2, with 9 positions matching TRBD1. Germline V gene data show CDR1 as SGHTA and CDR2 as FQGNSA. Germline trimming cut 4 bases from V and 5 bases from J; bases unmatched to any gene: 2. The CDR3 totals 13 residues. CDR3 DNA sequence: TGTGCCAGCAGCTGGGACAGGGAATATGGCTACACCTTC. As protein: CASSWDREYGYTF.